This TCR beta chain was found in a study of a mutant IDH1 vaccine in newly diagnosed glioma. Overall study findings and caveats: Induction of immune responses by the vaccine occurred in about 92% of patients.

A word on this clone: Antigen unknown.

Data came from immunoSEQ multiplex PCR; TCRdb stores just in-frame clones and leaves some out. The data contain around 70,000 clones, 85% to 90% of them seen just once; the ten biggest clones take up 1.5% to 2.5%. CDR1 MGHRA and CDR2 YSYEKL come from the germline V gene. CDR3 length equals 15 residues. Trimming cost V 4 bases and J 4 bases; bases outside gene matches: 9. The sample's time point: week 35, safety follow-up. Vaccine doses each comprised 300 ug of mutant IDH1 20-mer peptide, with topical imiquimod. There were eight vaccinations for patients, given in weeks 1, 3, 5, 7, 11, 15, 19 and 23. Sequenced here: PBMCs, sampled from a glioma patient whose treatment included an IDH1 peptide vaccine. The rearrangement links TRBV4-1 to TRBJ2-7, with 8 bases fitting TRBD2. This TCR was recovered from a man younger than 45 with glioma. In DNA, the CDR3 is TGCGCCAGCAGCCGCTTAGCGGGGAACCTATACGAGCAGTACTTC. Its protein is CASSRLAGNLYEQYF.